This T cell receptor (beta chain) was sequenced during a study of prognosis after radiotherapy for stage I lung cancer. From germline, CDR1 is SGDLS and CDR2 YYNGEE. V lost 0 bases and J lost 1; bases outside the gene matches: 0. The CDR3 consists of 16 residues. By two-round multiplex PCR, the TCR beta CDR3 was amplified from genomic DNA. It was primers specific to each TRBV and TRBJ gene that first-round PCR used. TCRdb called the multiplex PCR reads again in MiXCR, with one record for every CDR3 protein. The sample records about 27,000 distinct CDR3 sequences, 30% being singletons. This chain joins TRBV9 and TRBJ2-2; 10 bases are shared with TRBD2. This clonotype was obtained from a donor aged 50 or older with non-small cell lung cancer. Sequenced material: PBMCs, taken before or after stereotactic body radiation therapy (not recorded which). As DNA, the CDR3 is TGTGCCAGCAGCGTAGGACTAGCGGGGAACACCGGGGAGCTGTTTTTT. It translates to CASSVGLAGNTGELFF.